These 2 T cell receptor beta chains originate from one sample sequenced in a study of CD8+CD57+ T cells in acquired aplastic anemia. Profiling that covered TCR beta VDJ and CDR3 relied on genomic DNA as its template. TCRdb reanalysed the reads using MiXCR and keeps one entry per CDR3 protein. The sample records roughly 61,000 distinct CDR3 sequences, 45% to 70% being singletons. The sample comprised sorted CD4+, CD8+, or CD8+CD57+ T cells (not recorded which) from PBMCs. These receptors were collected from a human donor in good health, serving as a control.

As concerns this clonotype: The conserved final phenylalanine or tryptophan is absent from the CDR3, which likely points to a read error. The CDR3 DNA sequence: TGTGCCAGCAGTTTCCCCGCAGGCGGCTACACCTTA. Translated, it gives CASSFPAGGYTL. The chain combines TRBV12-3 or TRBV12-4 with TRBJ1-2; D is unclear. With 3 bases removed from V and 8 bases from J, the gap between germline ends came to 10 bases. The CDR3 sequence is 12 residues long.

This clonotype was observed at least ten times. The rearrangement links TRBV5-5 to TRBJ1-2; tentative D call: TRBD1 (5 bases). Germline CDR1 SGHKS, CDR2 YYEKEE (reference sequence). The V and J ends lost 0 bases and 0 bases respectively, with 9 bases between them. CDR3 length equals 15 residues. This chain's CDR3 is CASSLGQGANYGYTF. CDR3 DNA sequence: TGTGCCAGCAGCTTGGGCCAGGGAGCTAACTATGGCTACACCTTC.